The clone carrying this TCR beta chain was seen a few times. The antigen is unknown. The data belong to a study of CD8 T cells in ankylosing spondylitis. Findings of the study overall: One TCR beta motif, made up of eight highly homologous variants, appeared characteristic of ankylosing spondylitis blood.

TCRdb re-analysed the 5' RACE reads in MiXCR, keeping a single row per CDR3 protein. The profile covers around 450,000 distinct CDR3 sequences, with roughly 26% appearing a single time and about 0.9% taken by the ten largest. Sequenced input: blood, either unsorted or a sorted T cell fraction (not recorded which). The receptor comes from a male donor with ankylosing spondylitis.

In DNA form, the CDR3 reads TGTGCCACCGGGGACAGGGTAACAGATACGCAGTATTTT. Its protein product is CATGDRVTDTQYF. J is TRBJ2-3 and V is TRBV24-1; 9 nucleotides line up with TRBD1. Germline CDR1 KGHDR, CDR2 SFDVKD. Trimming removed 9 bases from V and 3 bases from J; junction bases left unmatched: 3. This CDR3 contains 13 residues.